This T cell receptor beta chain was identified in a study of blood T cells in healthy people across ages. Study observations and caveats: It was the long-lived donors that had more naive CD4+ cells and higher diversity than aged donors. Investigators treated diversity estimates from one million T cells as underestimates.

With a J-beta primer mix and a sample-barcoded 5' primer, a second PCR ran about 7 to 11 cycles. Each CDR3 protein is one row after TCRdb ran MiXCR on the 5' RACE reads. The sample yields some 1,000,000 distinct CDR3 sequences, approximately 26% seen once. This clonotype appeared a few times. Its antigen remains unknown. The CDR3 length is 14 residues. V was clipped by 2 bases and J by 8 bases, with 15 bases between them. The germline CDR1 and CDR2 sequences are MNHNS and SASEGT. The study recruited healthy Caucasian donors from Russia who were aged about 6 to 100. Separately, the same data were catalogued under a study of T cells of mothers and their children. This second study notes: cDNA synthesis used all extracted RNA, 1.5 ug per 15 ul.

The V gene is TRBV6-1, the J gene TRBJ1-1; a weak D match, TRBD1 (6 bases). The source of this sequence is a girl aged 2 to 10 in good health. The sequenced sample was blood. CDR3 DNA sequence: TGTGCCAGCAGTGAACGAGACAGGCCTCGGGAAGCTTTCTTT. As protein: CASSERDRPREAFF.